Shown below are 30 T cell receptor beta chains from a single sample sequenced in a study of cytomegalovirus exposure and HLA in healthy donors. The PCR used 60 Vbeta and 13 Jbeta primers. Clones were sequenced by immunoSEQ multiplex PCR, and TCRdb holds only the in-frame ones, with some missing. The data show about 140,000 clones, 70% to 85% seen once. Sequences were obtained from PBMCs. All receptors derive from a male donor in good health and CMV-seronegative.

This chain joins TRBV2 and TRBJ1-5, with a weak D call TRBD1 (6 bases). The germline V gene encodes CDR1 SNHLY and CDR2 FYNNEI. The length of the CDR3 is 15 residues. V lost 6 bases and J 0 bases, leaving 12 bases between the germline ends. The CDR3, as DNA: TGTGCCAGCAGGCAGGGGATGTATAGCAATCAGCCCCAGCATTTT. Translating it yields CASRQGMYSNQPQHF. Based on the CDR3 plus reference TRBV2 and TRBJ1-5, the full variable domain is EPEVTQTPSHQVTQMGQEVILRCVPISNHLYFYWYRQILGQKVEFLVSFYNNEISEKSEIFDDQFSVERPDGSNFTLKIRSTKLEDSAMYFCASRQGMYSNQPQHFGDGTRLSIL.

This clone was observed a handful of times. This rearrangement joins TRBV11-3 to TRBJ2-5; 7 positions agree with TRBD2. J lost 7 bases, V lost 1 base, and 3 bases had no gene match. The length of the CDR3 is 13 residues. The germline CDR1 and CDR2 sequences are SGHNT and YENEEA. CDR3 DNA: TGTGCCAGCAGCTTAGTTTCGGGGGGGACCCAGTACTTC. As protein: CASSLVSGGTQYF. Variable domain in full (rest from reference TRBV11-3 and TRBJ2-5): EAGVVQSPRYKIIEKKQPVAFWCNPISGHNTLYWYLQNLGQGPELLIRYENEEAVDDSQLPKDRFSAERLKGVDSTLKIQPAELGDSAVYLCASSLVSGGTQYFGPGTRLLVL.

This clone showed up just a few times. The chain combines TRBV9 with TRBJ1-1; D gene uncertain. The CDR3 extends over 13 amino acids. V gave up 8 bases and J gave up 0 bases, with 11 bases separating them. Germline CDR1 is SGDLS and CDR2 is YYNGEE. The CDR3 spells CASSRNLNTEAFF. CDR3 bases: TGTGCCAGTTCGAGGAACCTGAACACTGAAGCTTTCTTT.

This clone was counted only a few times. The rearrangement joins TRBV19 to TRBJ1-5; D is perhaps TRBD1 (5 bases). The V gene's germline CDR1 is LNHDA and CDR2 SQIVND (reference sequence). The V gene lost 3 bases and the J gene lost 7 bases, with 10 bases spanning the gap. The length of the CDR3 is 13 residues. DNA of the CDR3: TGTGCCAGTAGTATGACAGCTCTGCAGCCCCAGCATTTT. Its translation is CASSMTALQPQHF.

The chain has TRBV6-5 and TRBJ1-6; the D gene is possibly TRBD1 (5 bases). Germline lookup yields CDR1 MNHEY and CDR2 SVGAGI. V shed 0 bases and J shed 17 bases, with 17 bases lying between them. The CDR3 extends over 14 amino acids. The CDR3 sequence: CASSYSTLDTTFHF. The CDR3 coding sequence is TGTGCCAGCAGTTACTCCACTCTGGACACCACCTTCCACTTT.

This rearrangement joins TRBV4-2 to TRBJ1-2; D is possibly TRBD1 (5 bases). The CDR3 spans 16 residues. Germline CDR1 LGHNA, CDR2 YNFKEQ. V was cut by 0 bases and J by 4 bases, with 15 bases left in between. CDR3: CASSQDLNRGGYGYTF. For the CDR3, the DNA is TGTGCCAGCAGCCAAGATCTGAACCGGGGGGGCTATGGCTACACCTTC.

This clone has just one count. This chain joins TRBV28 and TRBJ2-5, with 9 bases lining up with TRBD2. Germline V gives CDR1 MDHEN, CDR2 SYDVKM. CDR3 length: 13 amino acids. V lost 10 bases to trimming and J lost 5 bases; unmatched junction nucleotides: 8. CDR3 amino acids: CATGLAGRETQYF. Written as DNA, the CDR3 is TGTGCCACCGGTCTAGCGGGGAGGGAGACCCAGTACTTC.

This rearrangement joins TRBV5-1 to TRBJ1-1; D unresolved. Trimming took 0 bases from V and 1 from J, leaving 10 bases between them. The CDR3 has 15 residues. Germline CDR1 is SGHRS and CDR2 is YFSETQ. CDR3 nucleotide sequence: TGCGCCAGCAGCTTGGGCCGGGGTTGGAACACTGAAGCTTTCTTT. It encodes CASSLGRGWNTEAFF.

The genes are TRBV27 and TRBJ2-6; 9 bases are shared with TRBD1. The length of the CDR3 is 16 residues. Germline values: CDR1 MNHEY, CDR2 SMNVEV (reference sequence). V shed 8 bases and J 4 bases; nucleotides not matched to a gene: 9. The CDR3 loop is CASSRTGALGANVLTF. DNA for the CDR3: TGTGCCAGCTCCAGGACAGGGGCGCTGGGGGCCAACGTCCTGACTTTC.

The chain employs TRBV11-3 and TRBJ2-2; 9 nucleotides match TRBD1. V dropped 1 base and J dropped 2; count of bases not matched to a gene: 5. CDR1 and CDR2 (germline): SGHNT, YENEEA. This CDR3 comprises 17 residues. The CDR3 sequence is CASSLGRDRENTGELFF. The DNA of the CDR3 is TGTGCCAGCAGCTTAGGCCGGGACAGGGAAAACACCGGGGAGCTGTTTTTT. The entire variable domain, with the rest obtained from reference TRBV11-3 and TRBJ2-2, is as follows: EAGVVQSPRYKIIEKKQPVAFWCNPISGHNTLYWYLQNLGQGPELLIRYENEEAVDDSQLPKDRFSAERLKGVDSTLKIQPAELGDSAVYLCASSLGRDRENTGELFFGEGSRLTVL.

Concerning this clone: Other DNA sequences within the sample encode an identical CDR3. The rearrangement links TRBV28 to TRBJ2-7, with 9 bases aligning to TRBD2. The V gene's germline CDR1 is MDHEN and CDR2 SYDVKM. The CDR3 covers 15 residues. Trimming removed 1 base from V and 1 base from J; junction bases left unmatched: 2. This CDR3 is CASSLSLAGSYEQYF. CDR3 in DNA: TGTGCCAGCAGTTTATCCCTAGCGGGATCCTACGAGCAGTACTTC.

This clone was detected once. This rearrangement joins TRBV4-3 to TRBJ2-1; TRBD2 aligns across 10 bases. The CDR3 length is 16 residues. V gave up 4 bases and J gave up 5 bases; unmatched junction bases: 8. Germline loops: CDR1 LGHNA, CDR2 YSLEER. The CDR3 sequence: CASSPEILAGDNEQFF. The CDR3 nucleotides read TGCGCCAGCAGCCCTGAGATTCTAGCGGGGGACAATGAGCAGTTCTTC.

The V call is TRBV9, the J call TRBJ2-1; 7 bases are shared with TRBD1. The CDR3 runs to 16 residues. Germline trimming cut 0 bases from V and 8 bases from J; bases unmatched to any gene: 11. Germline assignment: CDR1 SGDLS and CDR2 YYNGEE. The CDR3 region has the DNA TGTGCCAGCAGCGTAGCTACGTTGATTACAGGGGATGAGCAGTTCTTC. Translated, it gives CASSVATLITGDEQFF.

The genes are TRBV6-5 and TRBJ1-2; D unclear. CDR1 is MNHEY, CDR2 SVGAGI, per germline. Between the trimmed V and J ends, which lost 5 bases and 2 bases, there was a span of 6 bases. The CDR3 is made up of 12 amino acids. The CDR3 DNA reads TGTGCCAGCAGTGAGGGCAACTATGGCTACACCTTC. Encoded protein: CASSEGNYGYTF.

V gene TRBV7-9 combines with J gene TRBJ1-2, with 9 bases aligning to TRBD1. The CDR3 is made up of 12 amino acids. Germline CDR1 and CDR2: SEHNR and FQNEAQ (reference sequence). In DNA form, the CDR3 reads TGTTCCGGACAGGGGCCGCATTATGGCTACACCTTC. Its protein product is CSGQGPHYGYTF.

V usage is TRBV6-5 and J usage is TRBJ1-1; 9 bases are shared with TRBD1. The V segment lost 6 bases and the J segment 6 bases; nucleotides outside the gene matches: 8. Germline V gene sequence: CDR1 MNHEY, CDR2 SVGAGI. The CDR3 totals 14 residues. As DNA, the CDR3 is TGTGCCAGCAGCTTACAGGGGGCTAGGGCTGAAGCTTTCTTT. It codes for CASSLQGARAEAFF.

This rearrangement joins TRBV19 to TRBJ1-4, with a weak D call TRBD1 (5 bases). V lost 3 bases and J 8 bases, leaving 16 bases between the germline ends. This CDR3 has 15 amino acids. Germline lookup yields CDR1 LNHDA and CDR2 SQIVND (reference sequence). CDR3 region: CASSIRGQGEEKLFF. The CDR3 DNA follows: TGTGCCAGTAGTATTCGTGGTCAGGGTGAGGAAAAACTGTTTTTT.

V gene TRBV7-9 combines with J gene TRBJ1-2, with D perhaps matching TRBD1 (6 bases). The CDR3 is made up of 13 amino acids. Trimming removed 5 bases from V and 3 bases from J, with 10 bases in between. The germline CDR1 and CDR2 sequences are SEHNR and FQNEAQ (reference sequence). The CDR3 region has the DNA TGTGCCAGCAGCGAAGGACAGTACTATGGCTACACCTTC. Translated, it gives CASSEGQYYGYTF.

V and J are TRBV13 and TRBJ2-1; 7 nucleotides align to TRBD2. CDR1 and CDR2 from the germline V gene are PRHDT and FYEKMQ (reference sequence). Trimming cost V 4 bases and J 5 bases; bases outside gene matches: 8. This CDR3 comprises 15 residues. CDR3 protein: CASSSLGGGDNEQFF. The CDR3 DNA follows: TGTGCCAGCAGCTCCCTCGGCGGGGGAGACAATGAGCAGTTCTTC.

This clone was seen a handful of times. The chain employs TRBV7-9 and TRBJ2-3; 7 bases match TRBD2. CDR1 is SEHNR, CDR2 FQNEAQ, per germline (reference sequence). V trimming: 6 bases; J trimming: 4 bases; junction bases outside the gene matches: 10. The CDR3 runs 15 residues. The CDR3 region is CASRGWEGVADTQYF. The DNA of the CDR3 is TGTGCCAGCAGGGGATGGGAGGGCGTAGCAGATACGCAGTATTTT.

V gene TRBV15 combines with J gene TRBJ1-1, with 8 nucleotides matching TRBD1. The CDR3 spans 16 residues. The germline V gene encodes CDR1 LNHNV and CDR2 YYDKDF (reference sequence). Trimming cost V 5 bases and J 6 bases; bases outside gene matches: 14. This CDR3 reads CATSGQLGQGSSEAFF. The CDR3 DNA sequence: TGTGCCACCAGCGGACAACTAGGACAGGGATCATCTGAAGCTTTCTTT.

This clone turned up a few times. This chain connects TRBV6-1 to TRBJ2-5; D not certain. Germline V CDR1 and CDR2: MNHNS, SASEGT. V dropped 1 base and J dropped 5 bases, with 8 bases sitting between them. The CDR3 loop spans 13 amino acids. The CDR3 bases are TGTGCCAGCAGTGAAGGCCCGGTTGAGACCCAGTACTTC. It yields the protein CASSEGPVETQYF.

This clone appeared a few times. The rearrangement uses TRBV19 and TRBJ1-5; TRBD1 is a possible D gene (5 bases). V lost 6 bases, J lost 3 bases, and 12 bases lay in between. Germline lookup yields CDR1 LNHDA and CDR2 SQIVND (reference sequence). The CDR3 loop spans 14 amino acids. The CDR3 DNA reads TGTGCCAGTAGGGGAGGGGCTATCAATCAGCCCCAGCATTTT. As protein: CASRGGAINQPQHF. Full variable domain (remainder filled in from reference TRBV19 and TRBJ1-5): DGGITQSPKYLFRKEGQNVTLSCEQNLNHDAMYWYRQDPGQGLRLIYYSQIVNDFQKGDIAEGYSVSREKKESFPLTVTSAQKNPTAFYLCASRGGAINQPQHFGDGTRLSIL.

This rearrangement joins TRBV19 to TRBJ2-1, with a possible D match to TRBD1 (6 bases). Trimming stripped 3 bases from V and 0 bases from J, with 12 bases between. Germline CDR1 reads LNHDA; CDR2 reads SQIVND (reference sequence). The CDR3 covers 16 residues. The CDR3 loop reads CASSILDSTSYNEQFF. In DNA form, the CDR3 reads TGTGCCAGTAGTATCCTGGACAGTACCTCCTACAATGAGCAGTTCTTC.

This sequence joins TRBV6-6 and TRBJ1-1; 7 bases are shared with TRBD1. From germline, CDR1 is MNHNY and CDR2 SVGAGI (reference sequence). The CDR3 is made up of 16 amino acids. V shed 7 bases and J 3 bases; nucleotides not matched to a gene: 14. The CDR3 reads CASNKHRQGLDTEAFF. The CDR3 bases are TGTGCCAGCAATAAACACCGACAGGGTCTGGACACTGAAGCTTTCTTT.

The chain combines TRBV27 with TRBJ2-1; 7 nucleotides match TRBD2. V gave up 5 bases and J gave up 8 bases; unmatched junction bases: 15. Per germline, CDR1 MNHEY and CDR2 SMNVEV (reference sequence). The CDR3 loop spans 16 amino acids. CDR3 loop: CASSPLGGSGNDEQFF. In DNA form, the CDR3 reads TGTGCCAGCAGTCCCCTGGGGGGGAGCGGGAACGATGAGCAGTTCTTC.

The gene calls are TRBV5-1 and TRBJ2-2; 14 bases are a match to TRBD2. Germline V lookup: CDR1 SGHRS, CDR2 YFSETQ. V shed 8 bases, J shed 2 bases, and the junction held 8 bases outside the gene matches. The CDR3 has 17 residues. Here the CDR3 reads CARGTSGRACNTGELFF. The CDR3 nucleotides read TGCGCCAGGGGGACTAGCGGGAGAGCTTGTAACACCGGGGAGCTGTTTTTT. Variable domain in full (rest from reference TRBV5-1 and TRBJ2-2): KAGVTQTPRYLIKTRGQQVTLSCSPISGHRSVSWYQQTPGQGLQFLFEYFSETQRNKGNFPGRFSGRQFSNSRSEMNVSTLELGDSALYLCARGTSGRACNTGELFFGEGSRLTVL.

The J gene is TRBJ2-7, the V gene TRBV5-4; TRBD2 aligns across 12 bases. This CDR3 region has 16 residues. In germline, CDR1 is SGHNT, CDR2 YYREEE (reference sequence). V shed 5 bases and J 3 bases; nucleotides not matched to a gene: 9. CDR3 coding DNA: TGTGCCAGCAGACCCGGAGGGACTAGCGGGTTCTACGAGCAGTACTTC. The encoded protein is CASRPGGTSGFYEQYF.

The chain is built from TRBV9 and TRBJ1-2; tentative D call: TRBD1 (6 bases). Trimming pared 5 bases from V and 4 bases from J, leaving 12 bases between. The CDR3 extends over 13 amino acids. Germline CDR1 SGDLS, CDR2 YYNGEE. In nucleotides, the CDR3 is TGTGCCAGCAGTGGAGACAGGATCTATGGCTACACCTTC. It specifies CASSGDRIYGYTF.

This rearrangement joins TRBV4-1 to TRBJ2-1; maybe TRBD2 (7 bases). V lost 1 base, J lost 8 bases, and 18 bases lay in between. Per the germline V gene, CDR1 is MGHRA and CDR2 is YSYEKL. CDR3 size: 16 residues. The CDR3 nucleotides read TGCGCCAGCAGCCAAGTTCGTGGGGGGGGCGTAGATGAGCAGTTCTTC. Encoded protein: CASSQVRGGGVDEQFF.